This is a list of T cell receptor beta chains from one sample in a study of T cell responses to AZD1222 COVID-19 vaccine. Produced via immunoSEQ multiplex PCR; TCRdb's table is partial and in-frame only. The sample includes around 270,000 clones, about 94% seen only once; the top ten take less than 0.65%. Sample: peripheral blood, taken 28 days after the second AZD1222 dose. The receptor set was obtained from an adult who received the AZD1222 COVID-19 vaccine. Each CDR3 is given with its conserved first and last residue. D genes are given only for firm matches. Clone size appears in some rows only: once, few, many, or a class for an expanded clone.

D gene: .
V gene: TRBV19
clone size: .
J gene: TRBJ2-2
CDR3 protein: CASSKTSANTGELFF
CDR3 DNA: TGTGCCAGTAGTAAAACTTCAGCGAACACCGGGGAGCTGTTTTTT

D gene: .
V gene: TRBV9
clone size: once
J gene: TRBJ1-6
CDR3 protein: CASSALDANSPLHF
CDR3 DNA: TGTGCCAGCAGCGCCTTGGATGCTAATTCACCCCTCCACTTT

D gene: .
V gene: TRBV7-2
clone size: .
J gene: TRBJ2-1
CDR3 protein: CASSLTLVNEQFF
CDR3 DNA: TGTGCCAGCAGCTTAACACTAGTAAATGAGCAGTTCTTC

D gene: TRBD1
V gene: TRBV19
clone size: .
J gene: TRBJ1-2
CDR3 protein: CASSADRGGGYTF
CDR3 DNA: TGTGCCAGTAGTGCGGACAGGGGGGGAGGCTACACCTTC

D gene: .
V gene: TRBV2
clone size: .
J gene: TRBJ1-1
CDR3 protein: CASSGLLGRGNTEAFF
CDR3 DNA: TGTGCCAGCAGTGGACTACTGGGCCGGGGGAACACTGAAGCTTTCTTT

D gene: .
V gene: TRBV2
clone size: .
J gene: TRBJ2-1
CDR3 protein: CASLGPNVVGRNEQFF
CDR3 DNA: TGTGCCAGTCTCGGCCCCAATGTGGTGGGCAGGAATGAGCAGTTCTTC

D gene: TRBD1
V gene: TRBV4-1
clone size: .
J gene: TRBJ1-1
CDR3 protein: CASSQVYGTGRYRAFF
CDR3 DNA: TGCGCCAGCAGCCAAGTGTACGGGACAGGGAGATACCGAGCTTTCTTT

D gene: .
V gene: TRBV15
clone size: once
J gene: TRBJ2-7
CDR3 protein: CATSRWAAATYEQYF
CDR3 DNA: TGTGCCACCAGCAGATGGGCAGCGGCAACCTACGAGCAGTACTTC

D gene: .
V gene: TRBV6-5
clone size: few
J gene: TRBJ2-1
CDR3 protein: CASSHSWGIGNEQFF
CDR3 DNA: TGTGCCAGCAGTCACTCCTGGGGGATAGGGAATGAGCAGTTCTTC

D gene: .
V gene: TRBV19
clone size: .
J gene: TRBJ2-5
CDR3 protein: CASSTLGETQYF
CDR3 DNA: TGTGCCAGTAGTACCCTAGGAGAGACCCAGTACTTC

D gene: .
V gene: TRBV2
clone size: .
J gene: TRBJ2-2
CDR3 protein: CASKGQGGTGELFF
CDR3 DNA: TGTGCCAGCAAGGGGCAGGGGGGGACCGGGGAGCTGTTTTTT

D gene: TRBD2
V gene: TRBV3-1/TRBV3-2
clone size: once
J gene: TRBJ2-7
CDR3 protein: CASSPEGAGGPEQYF
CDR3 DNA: TGTGCCAGCAGCCCCGAGGGAGCGGGGGGCCCTGAGCAGTACTTC

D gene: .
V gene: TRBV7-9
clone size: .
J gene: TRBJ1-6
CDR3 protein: CASTVGGADF
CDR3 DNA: TGTGCCAGCACTGTGGGAGGCGCGGACTTT

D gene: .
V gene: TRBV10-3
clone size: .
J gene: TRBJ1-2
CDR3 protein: CAISESRQPNYGYTF
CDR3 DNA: TGTGCCATCAGTGAGTCCCGACAGCCTAACTATGGCTACACCTTC

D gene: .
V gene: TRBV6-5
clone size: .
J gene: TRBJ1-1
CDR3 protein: CASSPAGRNTEAFF
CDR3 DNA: TGTGCCAGCAGCCCGGCGGGCAGGAACACTGAAGCTTTCTTT

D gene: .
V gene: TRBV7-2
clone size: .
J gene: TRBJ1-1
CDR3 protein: CASSLEGLGTEAFF
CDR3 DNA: TGTGCCAGCAGCTTAGAGGGACTTGGCACTGAAGCTTTCTTT

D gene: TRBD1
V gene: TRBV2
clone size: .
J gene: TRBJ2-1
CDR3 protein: CASSSTGTGGRNEQFF
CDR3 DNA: TGTGCCAGCTCTTCGACCGGGACAGGGGGCCGAAATGAGCAGTTCTTC

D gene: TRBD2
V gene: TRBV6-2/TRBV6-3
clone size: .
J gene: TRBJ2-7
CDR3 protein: CASSSYYSGIGYEQYF
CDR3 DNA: TGTGCCAGCAGTTCTTATTATAGCGGGATAGGCTACGAGCAGTACTTC

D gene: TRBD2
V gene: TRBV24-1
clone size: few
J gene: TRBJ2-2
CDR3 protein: CATSGGTSGRTNTGELFF
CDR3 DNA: TGTGCCACCAGTGGAGGGACTAGCGGGAGAACGAACACCGGGGAGCTGTTTTTT

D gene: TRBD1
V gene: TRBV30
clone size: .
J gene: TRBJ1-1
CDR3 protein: CAWSTGGETEAFF
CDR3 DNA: TGTGCCTGGTCAACAGGGGGCGAGACTGAAGCTTTCTTT

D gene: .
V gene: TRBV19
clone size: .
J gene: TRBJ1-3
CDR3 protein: CASSTGLENTIYF
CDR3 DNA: TGTGCCAGTAGTACGGGTTTGGAGAACACCATATATTTT

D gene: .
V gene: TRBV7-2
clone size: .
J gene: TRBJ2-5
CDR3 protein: CASTIRGQETQYF
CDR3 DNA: TGTGCCAGCACCATTAGGGGGCAAGAGACCCAGTACTTC